One and the same sample provided the 28 T cell receptor beta chains below, sequenced in a study of blood T cell repertoires in COVID-19. Only in-frame clones appear in the TCRdb table, and some are missing; sequencing was by immunoSEQ multiplex PCR. The sample lists about 210,000 clones; 80% to 90% were seen once. What was sequenced was peripheral blood. The receptors stem from a man aged 18 to 30 with active or convalescent COVID-19.

This clone was found once. V usage is TRBV7-9 and J usage is TRBJ1-6; 11 nucleotides align to TRBD1. Germline-derived CDR1 and CDR2 are SEHNR and FQNEAQ (reference sequence). The CDR3 spans 16 residues. The V gene end was trimmed by 5 bases and the J gene end by 6 bases; junction bases not matched to a gene: 6. CDR3 residues: CASSAGQGAGNSPLHF. The CDR3, as DNA: TGTGCCAGCAGCGCCGGACAGGGGGCCGGTAATTCACCCCTCCACTTT.

The rearrangement links TRBV19 to TRBJ1-2, with D perhaps TRBD1 (6 bases). Between the trimmed V and J ends, which lost 5 bases and 3 bases, there was a span of 7 bases. The CDR3 is 12 amino acids. Germline values: CDR1 LNHDA, CDR2 SQIVND (reference sequence). CDR3 region: CASSQGYYGYTF. In DNA form, the CDR3 reads TGTGCCAGTAGTCAGGGGTACTATGGCTACACCTTC.

This chain links TRBV6-1 with TRBJ2-5, with 8 bases matching TRBD2. This CDR3 has 17 residues. CDR1 and CDR2 from the germline V gene are MNHNS and SASEGT. V trimming: 2 bases; J trimming: 5 bases; junction bases outside the gene matches: 13. The CDR3 nucleotides are TGTGCCAGCAGTGAAAGAAGAGGAGCGGGAGTGGCGGAGACCCAGTACTTC. This sequence encodes CASSERRGAGVAETQYF.

This clone was detected only once. The chain couples TRBV5-1 to TRBJ2-1; 7 nucleotides agree with TRBD2. V shed 4 bases and J 4 bases; nucleotides not matched to a gene: 8. The CDR3 consists of 15 residues. CDR1 SGHRS and CDR2 YFSETQ come from the germline V gene. This CDR3 reads CASSPTGTNYNEQFF. CDR3 DNA: TGCGCCAGCAGCCCCACCGGGACTAATTACAATGAGCAGTTCTTC. Complete variable domain (other parts from reference TRBV5-1 and TRBJ2-1): KAGVTQTPRYLIKTRGQQVTLSCSPISGHRSVSWYQQTPGQGLQFLFEYFSETQRNKGNFPGRFSGRQFSNSRSEMNVSTLELGDSALYLCASSPTGTNYNEQFFGPGTRLTVL.

This sequence joins TRBV11-1 and TRBJ2-3; TRBD2 is a possible D gene (5 bases). The germline CDR1 and CDR2 sequences are SGHAT and FQDESV (reference sequence). This CDR3 spans 14 amino acids. The ends were cut back, 5 bases at V and 1 base at J, with 10 bases in the middle. The CDR3 bases are TGTGCCAGCAGCCCCGAGAGGGGCACAGATACGCAGTATTTT. This codes for CASSPERGTDTQYF.

The chain carries TRBV28 and TRBJ2-5; D possibly corresponds to TRBD1 (5 bases). CDR1 MDHEN and CDR2 SYDVKM come from the germline V gene. The CDR3 consists of 13 residues. V dropped 6 bases and J dropped 1 base, with 9 bases sitting between them. Here the CDR3 DNA reads TGTGCCAGCAGAAACAGGATCCAAGAGACCCAGTACTTC. Protein product: CASRNRIQETQYF.

The CDR3 loop is CASSGGHGILETQYF. The CDR3 DNA sequence: TGTGCCAGCAGTGGGGGACATGGGATATTAGAGACCCAGTACTTC. The chain couples TRBV2 to TRBJ2-5; D possibly corresponds to TRBD1 (6 bases). The CDR3 length is 15 residues. The V gene's germline CDR1 is SNHLY and CDR2 FYNNEI. The V end was cut by 4 bases, the J end by 4 bases, with 16 bases between.

V gene TRBV5-6 combines with J gene TRBJ2-1; D is undetermined. The CDR3 runs 12 residues. Germline loops: CDR1 SGHDT, CDR2 YYEEEE. Trimming removed 4 bases from V and 7 bases from J, with 9 bases in between. CDR3 residues: CASSPGRNEQFF. The CDR3 DNA is TGTGCCAGCAGCCCCGGTCGTAATGAGCAGTTCTTC.

The chain carries TRBV5-8 and TRBJ1-2; TRBD1 matches at 9 bases. V dropped 4 bases and J dropped 8; count of bases not matched to a gene: 12. CDR1 and CDR2 from the germline V gene are SGHTS and YDEGEE. The length of the CDR3 is 15 residues. In DNA form, the CDR3 reads TGTGCCAGCAGCGGAAGGACAGGGGCGTACTGGGGCTACACCTTC. As protein: CASSGRTGAYWGYTF. The full variable domain, its missing parts supplied by reference TRBV5-8 and TRBJ1-2, is EAGVTQSPTHLIKTRGQQATLRCSPISGHTSVYWYQQALGLGLQFLLWYDEGEERNRGNFPPRFSGRQFPNYSSELNVNALELEDSALYLCASSGRTGAYWGYTFGSGTRLTVV.

The chain has TRBV30 and TRBJ1-3; tentative D call: TRBD1 (6 bases). Between the trimmed V and J ends, which lost 3 bases and 0 bases, there was a span of 15 bases. CDR1 and CDR2 from the germline V gene are GTSNPN and SVGIG (reference sequence). The CDR3 runs to 16 residues. CDR3 region: CAWSSTGSHSGNTIYF. The CDR3 bases are TGTGCCTGGAGCAGTACAGGGTCCCACTCTGGAAACACCATATATTTT.

The V and J genes are TRBV18 and TRBJ1-1, with D possibly matching TRBD1 (6 bases). The CDR3 has 13 amino acids. CDR1 is KGHSH, CDR2 LQKENI, per germline. V was pared by 0 bases and J by 7 bases, with 9 bases between. CDR3 loop: CASSPPQGSEAFF. The CDR3, as DNA: TGTGCCAGCTCACCACCCCAGGGGAGTGAAGCTTTCTTT.

V usage is TRBV20-1 and J usage is TRBJ1-4; 8 bases are a match to TRBD1. The trim removed 3 bases at V and 2 bases at J, leaving 2 bases unmatched. CDR3 length equals 14 residues. The V gene's germline CDR1 is DFQATT and CDR2 SNEGSKA (reference sequence). The CDR3 nucleotides are TGCAGTGCTAGTTCAGGGGGCACTAATGAAAAACTGTTTTTT. It codes for CSASSGGTNEKLFF.

The chain links TRBV3-1 (or the pseudogene TRBV3-2) to TRBJ2-7; tentatively, D is TRBD2 (6 bases). Trimming shortened V by 0 bases and J by 2 bases, and 17 bases separated the two germline ends. The V gene's germline CDR1 is LGHDT and CDR2 YNNKEL (reference sequence). The CDR3 runs to 17 residues. CDR3 nucleotide sequence: TGTGCCAGCAGCCAAGAGTACACGGGAGCTCTTACCTACGAGCAGTACTTC. This sequence encodes CASSQEYTGALTYEQYF.

This chain links TRBV10-2 with TRBJ1-3; D gene ambiguous. From germline, CDR1 is WSHSY and CDR2 SAAADI. V lost 4 bases to trimming and J lost 3 bases, with 7 bases between them. The CDR3 sequence is 13 residues long. CDR3 in amino acids: CASSGGIGNTIYF. In DNA, the CDR3 is TGCGCCAGCAGTGGCGGTATTGGAAACACCATATATTTT.

On this clone: Distinct nucleotide sequences in the sample also encode this CDR3. The gene calls are TRBV25-1 and TRBJ1-1; 8 bases are shared with TRBD1. The CDR3 length is 14 residues. From germline, CDR1 is MGHDK and CDR2 SYGVNS. V trimming: 1 base; J trimming: 2 bases; junction bases outside the gene matches: 0. The CDR3 region is CASSESGGNTEAFF. Here the CDR3 DNA reads TGTGCCAGCAGTGAATCAGGGGGCAACACTGAAGCTTTCTTT.

This chain links TRBV10-1 with TRBJ2-7, with D perhaps matching TRBD1 (6 bases). Deletions cut 8 bases from V and 5 bases from J, with 16 bases between. The germline gives CDR1 WNHNN, CDR2 SYGVQD (reference sequence). CDR3 size: 13 residues. The CDR3 is CASAGTWSDEQYF. The CDR3 nucleotides read TGCGCCAGCGCCGGGACATGGAGCGACGAGCAGTACTTC.

This chain links TRBV30 with TRBJ1-4, with D tentatively TRBD1 (6 bases). The CDR3 extends over 10 amino acids. Trimming took 5 bases from V and 14 from J, leaving 12 bases between them. Germline CDR1 is GTSNPN and CDR2 is SVGIG (reference sequence). The CDR3 region has the DNA TGTGCCTGGGGATGGGACAAGCTGTTTTTT. Its translation: CAWGWDKLFF.

The genes are TRBV7-9 and TRBJ1-2, with D hard to call. This CDR3 comprises 13 residues. Germline CDR1 is SEHNR and CDR2 is FQNEAQ (reference sequence). The V and J ends lost 8 bases and 0 bases respectively, with 10 bases between them. CDR3 amino acids: CASGEYTNYGYTF. DNA of the CDR3: TGTGCCAGCGGGGAGTATACTAACTATGGCTACACCTTC.

This CDR3 is CAAGPGGPYEQYF. The CDR3 region has the DNA TGTGCCGCAGGGCCGGGGGGGCCCTACGAGCAGTACTTC. This chain joins TRBV6-5 and TRBJ2-7; 8 bases align to TRBD2. The germline CDR1 and CDR2 sequences are MNHEY and SVGAGI. The CDR3 is 13 residues long. The J segment lost 2 bases and the V segment lost 11 bases, leaving 8 bases of the junction unmatched.

The rearrangement uses TRBV30 and TRBJ1-2; D remains unclear. The CDR3 consists of 12 residues. V shed 7 bases and J shed 0 bases, with 9 bases lying between them. CDR1 GTSNPN and CDR2 SVGIG come from the germline V gene (reference sequence). The CDR3, as DNA: TGTGCCTCCCCGGGGTCTAACTATGGCTACACCTTC. As protein: CASPGSNYGYTF.

This chain connects TRBV19 to TRBJ1-3; D not certain. Germline CDR1 LNHDA, CDR2 SQIVND (reference sequence). Trimming stripped 3 bases from V and 0 bases from J, with 9 bases between. This CDR3 contains 15 residues. The CDR3 sequence is CASSIGGDSGNTIYF. CDR3 DNA sequence: TGTGCCAGTAGTATCGGCGGAGACTCTGGAAACACCATATATTTT.

V gene TRBV7-3 combines with J gene TRBJ2-1; 7 bases line up with TRBD2. The CDR3 runs to 17 residues. The ends lost 3 bases at V and 8 bases at J; junction bases unmatched: 16. CDR1 SGHTA and CDR2 FQGTGA come from the germline V gene. The CDR3 here is CASSLGPPSGIGDEQFF. In nucleotides, the CDR3 is TGTGCCAGCAGCTTGGGGCCCCCTAGCGGCATAGGTGATGAGCAGTTCTTC. The whole variable domain, remainder taken from reference TRBV7-3 and TRBJ2-1, is GAGVSQTPSNKVTEKGKYVELRCDPISGHTALYWYRQSLGQGPEFLIYFQGTGAADDSGLPNDRFFAVRPEGSVSTLKIQRTERGDSAVYLCASSLGPPSGIGDEQFFGPGTRLTVL.

The CDR3 is CASTPPSPTGELFF. The DNA for the CDR3 is TGTGCCAGCACCCCCCCGAGCCCGACCGGGGAGCTGTTTTTT. The chain recombines TRBV6-2 or TRBV6-3 with TRBJ2-2; D uncertain. This CDR3 has 14 amino acids. Trimming shortened V by 7 bases and J by 5 bases, and 14 bases separated the two germline ends. Per germline, CDR1 MNHEY and CDR2 SVGEGT.

The chain links TRBV6-4 to TRBJ2-1; 7 bases are shared with TRBD1. Germline CDR1 is MRHNA and CDR2 is SNTAGT. The trim removed 4 bases at V and 7 bases at J, leaving 10 bases unmatched. The length of the CDR3 is 15 residues. CDR3 amino acids: CASSVGQVPGNEQFF. CDR3 nucleotides: TGTGCCAGCAGTGTAGGACAGGTCCCGGGGAATGAGCAGTTCTTC.

This chain uses TRBV12-5 with TRBJ2-4, with 11 bases matching TRBD2. V lost 9 bases, J lost 10 bases, and 8 bases stayed unmatched. Looked up from germline, CDR1 is LGHNT and CDR2 is FRNRAP. The CDR3 totals 13 residues. CDR3 in amino acids: CASSGGTSGIQYF. The CDR3 DNA sequence: TGTGCTAGCTCGGGAGGGACTAGCGGTATTCAGTACTTC.

The chain has TRBV5-1 and TRBJ1-4; 10 nucleotides match TRBD1. V was clipped by 6 bases and J by 5 bases; unmatched bases: 13. This CDR3 has 17 residues. Germline V gene lookup returns CDR1 SGHRS and CDR2 YFSETQ. In DNA, the CDR3 is TGCGCCAGCACCAATGTCCCGGGACAGGGGAGGAATGAAAAACTGTTTTTT. Protein product: CASTNVPGQGRNEKLFF.

The chain combines TRBV10-3 with TRBJ1-5; 9 nucleotides align to TRBD1. With 2 bases clipped from V and 4 bases from J, the junction kept 3 bases outside the gene matches. Germline lookup yields CDR1 ENHRY and CDR2 SYGVKD. The CDR3 is made up of 15 amino acids. CDR3 loop: CAISEGTGINQPQHF. The DNA of the CDR3 is TGTGCCATCAGTGAGGGGACAGGGATAAATCAGCCCCAGCATTTT.

The chain has TRBV19 and TRBJ1-1, with D possibly being TRBD1 (6 bases). The germline CDR1 and CDR2 sequences are LNHDA and SQIVND (reference sequence). Trimming left V 4 bases short and J 4 bases short, with 22 bases between. The CDR3 has 17 amino acids. DNA for the CDR3: TGTGCCAGTAGTAATCCTTCCTTGGGGGGGGGCGGCACTGAAGCTTTCTTT. It is translated as CASSNPSLGGGGTEAFF. Looking up the rest from reference TRBV19 and TRBJ1-1 gives the full variable domain: DGGITQSPKYLFRKEGQNVTLSCEQNLNHDAMYWYRQDPGQGLRLIYYSQIVNDFQKGDIAEGYSVSREKKESFPLTVTSAQKNPTAFYLCASSNPSLGGGGTEAFFGQGTRLTVV.